These 2 T cell receptor beta chains originate from one sample sequenced in a study of tumor and adjacent non-tumor tissue in lung cancer. Three rounds of nested PCR, following a modified ARM-PCR protocol, produced the TCRbeta library. One entry per CDR3 protein, called by TCRdb with MiXCR from the multiplex PCR reads. Among 90,000 to 130,000 distinct CDR3 sequences listed, 84% were seen once. No cell sorting was done before RNA was extracted from the tissue. The sample comprised lung tumor tissue. These receptors all come from a man between 65 and 85 years old with non-small cell lung cancer.

Comment on this clonotype: A read error is likely, as this CDR3 ends without the conserved phenylalanine or tryptophan. This chain connects TRBV11-3 to TRBJ2-7; tentatively, D is TRBD1 (6 bases). Per germline, CDR1 SGHNT and CDR2 YENEEA. V lost 6 bases to trimming and J lost 5 bases, with 23 bases between them. CDR3 length: 16 amino acids. For the CDR3, the DNA is TGTGCCAGCAGTTCCATCGGTAAGACAGGAAGTGACGAGCAGTACATC. Translated: CASSSIGKTGSDEQYI.

Of note for this clonotype: A read error may produce the germline difference seen at one junction end. The chain carries TRBV12-3 or TRBV12-4 and TRBJ1-5; no clear D gene. The CDR3 has 14 residues. For the CDR3, the DNA is TGTGCCAGCAGTGGACGCACGGAAGATCAGCCCCAACATTTT. Residues: CASSGRTEDQPQHF.